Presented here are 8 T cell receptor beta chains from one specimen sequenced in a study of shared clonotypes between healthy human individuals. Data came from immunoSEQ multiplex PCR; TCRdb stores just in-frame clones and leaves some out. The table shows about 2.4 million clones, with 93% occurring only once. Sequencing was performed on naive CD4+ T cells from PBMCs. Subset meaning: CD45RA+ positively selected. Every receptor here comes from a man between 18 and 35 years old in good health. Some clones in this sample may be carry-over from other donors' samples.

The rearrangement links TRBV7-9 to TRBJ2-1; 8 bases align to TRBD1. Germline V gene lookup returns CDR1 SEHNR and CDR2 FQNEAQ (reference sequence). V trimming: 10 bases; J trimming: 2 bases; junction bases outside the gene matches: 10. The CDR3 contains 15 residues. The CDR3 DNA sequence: TGTGCCACATCAGGGGGCGGAGAAACCTACAATGAGCAGTTCTTC. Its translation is CATSGGGETYNEQFF.

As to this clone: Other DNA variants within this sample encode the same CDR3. CDR3 DNA: TGTGCCAGCGCCGGGTACACTGAAGCTTTCTTT. Protein product: CASAGYTEAFF. The genes are TRBV2 and TRBJ1-1; the D is unclear. This CDR3 region has 11 residues. CDR1 is SNHLY and CDR2 is FYNNEI in the germline V gene. The V end was cut by 8 bases, the J end by 3 bases, with 7 bases between.

The CDR3 protein is CASSPAPGDSYEQYF. CDR3 sequence (DNA): TGTGCCAGCAGCCCGGCGCCAGGGGACTCCTACGAGCAGTACTTC. The chain carries TRBV5-4 and TRBJ2-7, with D perhaps TRBD1 (6 bases). CDR3 length equals 15 residues. V lost 4 bases and J 0 bases, leaving 14 bases between the germline ends. Germline CDR1 SGHNT, CDR2 YYREEE (reference sequence).

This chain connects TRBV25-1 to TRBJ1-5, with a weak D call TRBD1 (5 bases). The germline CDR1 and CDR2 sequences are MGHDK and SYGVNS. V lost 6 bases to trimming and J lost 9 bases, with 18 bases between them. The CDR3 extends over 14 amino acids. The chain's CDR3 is CASSSAGTPLPQHF. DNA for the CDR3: TGTGCCAGCAGCTCTGCCGGGACGCCTTTGCCCCAGCATTTT.

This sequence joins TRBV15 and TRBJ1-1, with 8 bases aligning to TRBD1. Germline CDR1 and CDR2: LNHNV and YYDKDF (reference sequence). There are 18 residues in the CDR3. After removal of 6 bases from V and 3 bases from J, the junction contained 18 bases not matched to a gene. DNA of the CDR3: TGTGCCACCAGAAACGAAGGACAGGGTTTTCGCCCACACACTGAAGCTTTCTTT. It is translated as CATRNEGQGFRPHTEAFF.

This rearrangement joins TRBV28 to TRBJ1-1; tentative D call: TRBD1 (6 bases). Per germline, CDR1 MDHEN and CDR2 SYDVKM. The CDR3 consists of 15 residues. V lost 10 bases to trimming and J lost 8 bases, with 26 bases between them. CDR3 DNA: TGTGCCACCTCGATAGGGGGGGCGCGAATACGAGAAGCTTTCTTT. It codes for CATSIGGARIREAFF.

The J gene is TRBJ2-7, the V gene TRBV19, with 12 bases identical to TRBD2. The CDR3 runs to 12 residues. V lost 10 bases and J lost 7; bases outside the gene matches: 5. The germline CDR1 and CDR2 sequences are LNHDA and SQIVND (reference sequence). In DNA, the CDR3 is TGTGCCACCCGGACTAGCGGGATAGAGCAGTACTTC. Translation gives CATRTSGIEQYF.

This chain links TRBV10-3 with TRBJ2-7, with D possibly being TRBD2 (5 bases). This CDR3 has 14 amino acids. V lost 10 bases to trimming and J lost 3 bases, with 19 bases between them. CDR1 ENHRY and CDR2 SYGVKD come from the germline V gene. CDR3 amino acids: CATKREQGGYEQYF. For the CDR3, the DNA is TGTGCCACCAAACGGGAACAAGGCGGCTACGAGCAGTACTTC.